This note documents a single T cell receptor (beta chain) sequence. No antigen is known for it. The germline gives CDR1 LNHDA, CDR2 SQIVND (reference sequence). The V end lost 7 bases, the J end lost 5 bases, and 14 bases lay between the germline ends. The CDR3 loop spans 13 amino acids. Libraries were prepared by immunoSEQ multiplex PCR; TCRdb keeps only in-frame clonotypes and omits some of them. The table lists more than 150,000 clones, about nine tenths of them singletons. These data are taken from a study of T cell responses to AZD1222 COVID-19 vaccine. Study outcomes and limitations: The donor group comprised mostly white British people and more females; the analysis possibly underestimated clonal diversity. An increase in Spike-specific TCR breadth and depth was observed after two AZD1222 doses.

Second-dose timings of about 4 or about 12 weeks were pooled. Sequenced material: peripheral blood, taken 28 days after the second AZD1222 dose. This receptor was obtained from an adult who received the AZD1222 COVID-19 vaccine. The chain is built from TRBV19 and TRBJ1-2; D is perhaps TRBD1 (6 bases). The CDR3 coding sequence is TGTGCCAGTACCGAGGCAGGGGTTTATGGCTACACCTTC. Translating it yields CASTEAGVYGYTF.